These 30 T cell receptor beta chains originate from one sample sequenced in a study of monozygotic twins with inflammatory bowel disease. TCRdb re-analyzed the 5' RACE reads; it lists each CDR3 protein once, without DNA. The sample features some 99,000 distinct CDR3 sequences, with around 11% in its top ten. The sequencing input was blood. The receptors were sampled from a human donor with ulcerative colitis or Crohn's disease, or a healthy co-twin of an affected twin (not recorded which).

This CDR3 reads CASSYPDREDQPQHF. V is TRBV6-5 and J is TRBJ1-5; the TRBD1 assignment by TCRdb is unverifiable without DNA. Germline values: CDR1 MNHEY, CDR2 SVGAGI. CDR3 length equals 15 residues.

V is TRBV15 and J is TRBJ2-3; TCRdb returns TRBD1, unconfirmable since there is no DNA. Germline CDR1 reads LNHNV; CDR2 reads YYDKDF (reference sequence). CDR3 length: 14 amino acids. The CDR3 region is CATSRAGAEDTQYF.

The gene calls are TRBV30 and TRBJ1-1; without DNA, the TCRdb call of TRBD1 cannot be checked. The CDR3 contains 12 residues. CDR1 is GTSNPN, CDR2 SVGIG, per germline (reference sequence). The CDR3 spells CAWSPGQTEAFF. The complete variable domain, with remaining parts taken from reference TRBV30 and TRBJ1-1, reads SQTIHQWPATLVQPVGSPLSLECTVEGTSNPNLYWYRQAAGRGLQLLFYSVGIGQISSEVPQNLSASRPQDRQFILSSKKLLLSDSGFYLCAWSPGQTEAFFGQGTRLTVV.

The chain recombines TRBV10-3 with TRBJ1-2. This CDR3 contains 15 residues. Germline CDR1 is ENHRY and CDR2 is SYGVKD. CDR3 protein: CAISDSWGTNYGYTF.

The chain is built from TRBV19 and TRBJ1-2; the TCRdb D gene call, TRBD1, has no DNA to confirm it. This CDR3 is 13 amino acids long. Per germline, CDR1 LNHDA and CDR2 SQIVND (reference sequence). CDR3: CASSRTAPNGYTF.

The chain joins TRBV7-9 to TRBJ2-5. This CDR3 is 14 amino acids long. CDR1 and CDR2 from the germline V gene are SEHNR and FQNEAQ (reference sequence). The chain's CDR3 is CASSLVRDQETQYF.

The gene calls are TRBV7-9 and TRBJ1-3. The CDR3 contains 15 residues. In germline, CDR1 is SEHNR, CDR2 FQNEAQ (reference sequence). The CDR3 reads CASSLIYSSGNTIYF.

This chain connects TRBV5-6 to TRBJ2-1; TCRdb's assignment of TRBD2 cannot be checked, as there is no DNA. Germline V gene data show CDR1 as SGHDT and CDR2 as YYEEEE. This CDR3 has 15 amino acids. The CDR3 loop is CASNSLGLAYNEQFF.

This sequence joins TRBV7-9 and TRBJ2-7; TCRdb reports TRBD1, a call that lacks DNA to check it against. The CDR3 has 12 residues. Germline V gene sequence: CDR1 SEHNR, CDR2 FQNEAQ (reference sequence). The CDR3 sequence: CASSLDTVEQYF.

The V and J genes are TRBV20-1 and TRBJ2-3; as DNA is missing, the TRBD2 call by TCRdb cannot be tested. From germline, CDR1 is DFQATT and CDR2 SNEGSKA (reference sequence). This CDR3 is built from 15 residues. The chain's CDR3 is CSARDLSGSTDTQYF.

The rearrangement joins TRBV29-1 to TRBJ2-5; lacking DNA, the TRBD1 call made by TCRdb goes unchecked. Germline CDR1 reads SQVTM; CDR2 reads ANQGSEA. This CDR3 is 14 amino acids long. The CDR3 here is CSGTPLGGGETQYF.

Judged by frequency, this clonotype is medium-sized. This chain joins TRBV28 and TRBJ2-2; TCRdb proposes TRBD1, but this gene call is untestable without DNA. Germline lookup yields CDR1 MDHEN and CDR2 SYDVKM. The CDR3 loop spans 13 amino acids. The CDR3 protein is CASSNRGAGELFF. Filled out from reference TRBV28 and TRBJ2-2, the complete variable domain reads DVKVTQSSRYLVKRTGEKVFLECVQDMDHENMFWYRQDPGLGLRLIYFSYDVKMKEKGDIPEGYSVSREKKERFSLILESASTNQTSMYLCASSNRGAGELFFGEGSRLTVL.

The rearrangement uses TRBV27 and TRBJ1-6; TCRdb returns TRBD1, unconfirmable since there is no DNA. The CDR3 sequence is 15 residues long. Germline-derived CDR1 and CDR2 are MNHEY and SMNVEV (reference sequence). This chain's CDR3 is CASSRTGGYNSPLHF.

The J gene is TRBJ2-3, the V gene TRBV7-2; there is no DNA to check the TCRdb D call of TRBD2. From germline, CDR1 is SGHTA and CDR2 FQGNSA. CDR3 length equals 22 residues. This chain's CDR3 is CASSGSKYSGVAAPVSTDTQYF.

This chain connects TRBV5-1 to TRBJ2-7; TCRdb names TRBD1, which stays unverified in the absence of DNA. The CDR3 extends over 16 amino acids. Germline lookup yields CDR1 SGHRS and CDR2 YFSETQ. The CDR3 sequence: CASSRNPGQGNYEQYF.

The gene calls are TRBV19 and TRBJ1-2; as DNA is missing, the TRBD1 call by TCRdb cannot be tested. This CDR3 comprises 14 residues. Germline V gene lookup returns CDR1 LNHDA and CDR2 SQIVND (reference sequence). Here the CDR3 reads CASSLDRGRYGYTF. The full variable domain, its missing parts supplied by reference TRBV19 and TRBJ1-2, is DGGITQSPKYLFRKEGQNVTLSCEQNLNHDAMYWYRQDPGQGLRLIYYSQIVNDFQKGDIAEGYSVSREKKESFPLTVTSAQKNPTAFYLCASSLDRGRYGYTFGSGTRLTVV.

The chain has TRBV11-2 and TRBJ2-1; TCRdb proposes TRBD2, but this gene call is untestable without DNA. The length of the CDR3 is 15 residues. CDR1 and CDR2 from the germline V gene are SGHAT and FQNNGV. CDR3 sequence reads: CASSGSGSSFNEQFF.

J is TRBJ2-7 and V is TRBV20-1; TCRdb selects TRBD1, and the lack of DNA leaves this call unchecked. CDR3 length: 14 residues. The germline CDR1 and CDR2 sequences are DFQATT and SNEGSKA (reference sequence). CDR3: CSAPPFGSSYEQYF.

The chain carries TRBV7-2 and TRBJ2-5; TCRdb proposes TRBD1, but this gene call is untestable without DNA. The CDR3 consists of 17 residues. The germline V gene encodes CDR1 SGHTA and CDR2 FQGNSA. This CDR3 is CASTAQGGQGGQETQYF. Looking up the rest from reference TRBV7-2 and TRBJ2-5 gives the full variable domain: GAGVSQSPSNKVTEKGKDVELRCDPISGHTALYWYRQSLGQGLEFLIYFQGNSAPDKSGLPSDRFSAERTGGSVSTLTIQRTQQEDSAVYLCASTAQGGQGGQETQYFGPGTRLLVL.

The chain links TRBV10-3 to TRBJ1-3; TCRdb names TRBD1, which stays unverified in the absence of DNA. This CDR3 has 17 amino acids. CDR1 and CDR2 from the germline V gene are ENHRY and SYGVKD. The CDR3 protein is CAIRPWGKGEAGNTIYF.

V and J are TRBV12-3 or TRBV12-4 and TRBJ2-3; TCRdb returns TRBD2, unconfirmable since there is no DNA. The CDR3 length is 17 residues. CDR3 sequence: CASSLASAGGFHGTQYF.

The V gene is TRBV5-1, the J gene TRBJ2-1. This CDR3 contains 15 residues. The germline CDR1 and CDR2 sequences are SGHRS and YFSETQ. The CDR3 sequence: CASSLDRGAYNEQFF.

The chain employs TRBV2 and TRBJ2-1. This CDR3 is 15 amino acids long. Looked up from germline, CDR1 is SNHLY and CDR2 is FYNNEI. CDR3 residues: CASSVREPSYNEQFF.

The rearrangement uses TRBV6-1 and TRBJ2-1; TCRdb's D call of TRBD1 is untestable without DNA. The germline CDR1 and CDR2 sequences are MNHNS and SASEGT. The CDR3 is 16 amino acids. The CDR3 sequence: CASSEALWGAYNEQFF.

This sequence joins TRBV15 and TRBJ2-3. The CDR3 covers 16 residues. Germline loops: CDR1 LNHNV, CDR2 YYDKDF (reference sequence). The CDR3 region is CATSRARRTSTDTQYF.

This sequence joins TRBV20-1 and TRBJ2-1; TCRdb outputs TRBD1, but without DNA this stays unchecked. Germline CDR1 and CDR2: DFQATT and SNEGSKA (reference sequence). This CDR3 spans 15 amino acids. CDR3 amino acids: CSAPLGQGAYNEQFF.

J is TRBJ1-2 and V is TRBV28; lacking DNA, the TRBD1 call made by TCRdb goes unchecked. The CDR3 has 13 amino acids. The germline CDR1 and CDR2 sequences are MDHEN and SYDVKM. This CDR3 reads CASSSDSVYGYTF.

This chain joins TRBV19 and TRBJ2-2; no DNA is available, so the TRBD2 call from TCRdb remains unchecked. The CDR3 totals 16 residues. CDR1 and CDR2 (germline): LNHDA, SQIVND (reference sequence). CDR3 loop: CASSQDRTSSTGELFF.

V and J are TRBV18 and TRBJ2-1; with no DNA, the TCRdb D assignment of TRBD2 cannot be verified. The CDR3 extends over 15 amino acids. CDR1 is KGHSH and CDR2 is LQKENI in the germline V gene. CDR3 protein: CASSFTAGTFNEQFF.

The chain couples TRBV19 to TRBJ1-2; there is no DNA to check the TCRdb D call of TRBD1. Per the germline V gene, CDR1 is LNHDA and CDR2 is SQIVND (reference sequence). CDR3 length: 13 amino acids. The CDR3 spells CASSMGTDYGYTF.